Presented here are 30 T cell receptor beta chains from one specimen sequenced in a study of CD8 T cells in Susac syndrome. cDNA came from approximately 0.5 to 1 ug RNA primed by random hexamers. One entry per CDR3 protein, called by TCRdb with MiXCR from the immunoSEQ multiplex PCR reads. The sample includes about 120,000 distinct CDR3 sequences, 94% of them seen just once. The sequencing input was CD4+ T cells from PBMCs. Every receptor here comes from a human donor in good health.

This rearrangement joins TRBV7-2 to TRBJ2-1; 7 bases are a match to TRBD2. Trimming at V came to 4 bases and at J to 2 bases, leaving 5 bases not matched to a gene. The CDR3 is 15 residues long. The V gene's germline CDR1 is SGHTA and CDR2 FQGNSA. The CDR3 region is CASSSREGTYNEQFF. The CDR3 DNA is TGTGCCAGCAGCTCAAGGGAGGGGACCTACAATGAGCAGTTCTTC.

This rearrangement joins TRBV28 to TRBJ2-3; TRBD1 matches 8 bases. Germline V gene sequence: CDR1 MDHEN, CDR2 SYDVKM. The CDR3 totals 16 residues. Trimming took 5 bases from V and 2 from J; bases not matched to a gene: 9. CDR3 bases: TGTGCCAGCAGTCGGAGGACAGGGCCCCCCACAGATACGCAGTATTTT. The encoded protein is CASSRRTGPPTDTQYF. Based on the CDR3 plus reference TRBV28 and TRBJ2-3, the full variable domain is DVKVTQSSRYLVKRTGEKVFLECVQDMDHENMFWYRQDPGLGLRLIYFSYDVKMKEKGDIPEGYSVSREKKERFSLILESASTNQTSMYLCASSRRTGPPTDTQYFGPGTRLTVL.

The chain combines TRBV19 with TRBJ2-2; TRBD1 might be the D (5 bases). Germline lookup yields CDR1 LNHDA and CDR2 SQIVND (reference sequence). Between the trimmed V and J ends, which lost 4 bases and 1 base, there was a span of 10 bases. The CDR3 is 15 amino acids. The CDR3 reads CASSNQGLNTGELFF. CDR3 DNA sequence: TGTGCCAGTAGTAATCAGGGCCTGAACACCGGGGAGCTGTTTTTT.

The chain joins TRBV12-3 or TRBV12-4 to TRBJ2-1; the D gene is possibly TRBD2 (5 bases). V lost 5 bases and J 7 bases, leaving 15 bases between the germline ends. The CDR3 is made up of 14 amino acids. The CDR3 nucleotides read TGTGCCAGCAGTGCCACTGGGGAGCAAAATGAGCAGTTCTTC. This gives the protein CASSATGEQNEQFF.

CDR3 sequence (DNA): TGTGCCAGCAGCCAGGCCGGGACTAGCGGTCCCTACAATGAGCAGTTCTTC. As protein: CASSQAGTSGPYNEQFF. The chain recombines TRBV4-2 with TRBJ2-1, with 11 bases identical to TRBD2. CDR1 and CDR2 (germline): LGHNA, YNFKEQ. The CDR3 consists of 17 residues. Trimming at V came to 3 bases and at J to 2 bases, leaving 6 bases not matched to a gene.

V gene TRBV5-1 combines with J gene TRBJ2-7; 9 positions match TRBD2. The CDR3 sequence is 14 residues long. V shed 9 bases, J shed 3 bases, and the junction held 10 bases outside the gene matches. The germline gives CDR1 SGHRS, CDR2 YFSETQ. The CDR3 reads CATIRASGNYEQYF. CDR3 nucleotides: TGCGCCACCATAAGGGCTAGCGGGAACTACGAGCAGTACTTC.

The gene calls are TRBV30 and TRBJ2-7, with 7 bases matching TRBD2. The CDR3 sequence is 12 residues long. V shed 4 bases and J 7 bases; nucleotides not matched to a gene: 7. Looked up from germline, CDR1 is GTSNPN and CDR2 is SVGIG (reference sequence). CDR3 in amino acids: CAWTRESGEQYF. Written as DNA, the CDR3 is TGTGCCTGGACGCGGGAGTCTGGTGAGCAGTACTTC.

The CDR3 spells CASRRKQGSYEQYF. The CDR3 DNA is TGTGCCAGCAGGCGCAAACAGGGAAGCTACGAGCAGTACTTC. The rearrangement links TRBV27 to TRBJ2-7; TRBD1 is a possible D gene (6 bases). Trimming cost V 6 bases and J 3 bases, with 15 bases left between them. The CDR3 sequence is 14 residues long. Germline CDR1 and CDR2: MNHEY and SMNVEV (reference sequence).

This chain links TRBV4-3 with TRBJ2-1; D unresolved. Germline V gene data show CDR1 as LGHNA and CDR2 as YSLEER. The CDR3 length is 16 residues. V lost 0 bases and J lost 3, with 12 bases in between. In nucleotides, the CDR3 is TGCGCCAGCAGCCAAGATACTCGGAACGACTACAATGAGCAGTTCTTC. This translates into CASSQDTRNDYNEQFF.

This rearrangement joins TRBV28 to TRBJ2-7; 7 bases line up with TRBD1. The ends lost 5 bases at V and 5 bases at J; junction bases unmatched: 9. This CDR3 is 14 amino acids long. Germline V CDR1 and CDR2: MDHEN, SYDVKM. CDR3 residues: CASSPTGKIDEQYF. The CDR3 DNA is TGTGCCAGCAGTCCGACAGGGAAAATAGACGAGCAGTACTTC.

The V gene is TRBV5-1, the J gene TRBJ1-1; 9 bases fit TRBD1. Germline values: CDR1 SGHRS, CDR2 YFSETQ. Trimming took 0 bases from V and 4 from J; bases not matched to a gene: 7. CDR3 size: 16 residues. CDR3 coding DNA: TGCGCCAGCAGCTTGGGGGGACAGGGAAGGAGCACTGAAGCTTTCTTT. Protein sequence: CASSLGGQGRSTEAFF.

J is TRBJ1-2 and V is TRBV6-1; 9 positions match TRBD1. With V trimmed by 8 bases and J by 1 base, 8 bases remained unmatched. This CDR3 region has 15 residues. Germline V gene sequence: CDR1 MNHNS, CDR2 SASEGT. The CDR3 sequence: CASLGQGRFNYGYTF. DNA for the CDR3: TGTGCCAGCCTCGGACAGGGGAGGTTTAACTATGGCTACACCTTC.

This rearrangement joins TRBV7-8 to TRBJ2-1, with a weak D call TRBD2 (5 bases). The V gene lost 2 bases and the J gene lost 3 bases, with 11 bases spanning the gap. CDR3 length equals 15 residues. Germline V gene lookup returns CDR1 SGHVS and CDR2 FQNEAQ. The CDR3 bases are TGTGCCAGCAGCTTAAGAGGGCCCGACTACAATGAGCAGTTCTTC. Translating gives CASSLRGPDYNEQFF.

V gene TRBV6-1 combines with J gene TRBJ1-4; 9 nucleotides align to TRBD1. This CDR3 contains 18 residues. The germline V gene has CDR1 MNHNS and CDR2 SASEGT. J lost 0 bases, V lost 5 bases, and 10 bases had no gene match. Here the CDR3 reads CASSPGQGTGATNEKLFF. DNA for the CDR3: TGTGCCAGCAGTCCAGGACAGGGGACGGGTGCAACTAATGAAAAACTGTTTTTT.

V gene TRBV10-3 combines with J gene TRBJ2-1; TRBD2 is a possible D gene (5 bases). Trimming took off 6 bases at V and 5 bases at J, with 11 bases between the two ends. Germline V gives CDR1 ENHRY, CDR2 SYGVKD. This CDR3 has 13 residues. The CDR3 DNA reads TGTGCCATCAGCGCCAGTAGCGACAATGAGCAGTTCTTC. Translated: CAISASSDNEQFF.

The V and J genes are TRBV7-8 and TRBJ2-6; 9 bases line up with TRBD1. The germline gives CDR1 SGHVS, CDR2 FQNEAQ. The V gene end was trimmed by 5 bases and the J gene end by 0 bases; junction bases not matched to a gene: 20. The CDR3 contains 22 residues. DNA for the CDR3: TGTGCCAGCAGCCTGAGAATCCCGGGACAGGGACCCCTAAGCTCTGGGGCCAACGTCCTGACTTTC. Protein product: CASSLRIPGQGPLSSGANVLTF.

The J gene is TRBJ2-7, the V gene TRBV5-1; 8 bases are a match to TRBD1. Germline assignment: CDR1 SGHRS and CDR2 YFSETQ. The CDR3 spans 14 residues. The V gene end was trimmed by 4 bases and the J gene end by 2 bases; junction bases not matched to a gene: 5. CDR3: CASSTSGQAYEQYF. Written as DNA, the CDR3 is TGCGCCAGCAGCACCTCGGGACAGGCCTACGAGCAGTACTTC.

The CDR3 DNA is TGTGCCAGCAGCCAAGATTGGGCAGCCTACGAGCAGTACTTC. Protein: CASSQDWAAYEQYF. The V gene is TRBV3-1, the J gene TRBJ2-7; D is ambiguous. The CDR3 consists of 14 residues. Trimming stripped 0 bases from V and 2 bases from J, with 8 bases between. The germline V gene encodes CDR1 LGHDT and CDR2 YNNKEL (reference sequence).

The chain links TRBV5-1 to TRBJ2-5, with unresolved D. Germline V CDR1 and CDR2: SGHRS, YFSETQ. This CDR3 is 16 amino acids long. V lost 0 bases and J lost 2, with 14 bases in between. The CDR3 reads CASSLAGSAVQETQYF. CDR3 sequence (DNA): TGCGCCAGCAGCTTGGCCGGGTCGGCAGTTCAAGAGACCCAGTACTTC.

The CDR3 DNA reads as TGTGCCAGCAGCTGGGGGACAGGGGGCAATCAGGAGACCCAGTACTTC. As protein: CASSWGTGGNQETQYF. The rearrangement joins TRBV7-2 to TRBJ2-5; TRBD1 agrees at 12 bases. The CDR3 sequence is 16 residues long. CDR1 is SGHTA and CDR2 is FQGNSA in the germline V gene. Trimming at V came to 4 bases and at J to 5 bases, leaving 8 bases not matched to a gene.

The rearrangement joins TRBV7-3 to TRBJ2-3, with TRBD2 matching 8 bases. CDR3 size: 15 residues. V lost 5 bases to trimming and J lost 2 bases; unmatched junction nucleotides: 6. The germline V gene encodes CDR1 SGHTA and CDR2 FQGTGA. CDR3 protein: CASSKGLDNTDTQYF. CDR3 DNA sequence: TGTGCCAGCAGCAAGGGACTAGATAACACAGATACGCAGTATTTT. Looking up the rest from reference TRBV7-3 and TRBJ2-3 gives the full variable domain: GAGVSQTPSNKVTEKGKYVELRCDPISGHTALYWYRQSLGQGPEFLIYFQGTGAADDSGLPNDRFFAVRPEGSVSTLKIQRTERGDSAVYLCASSKGLDNTDTQYFGPGTRLTVL.

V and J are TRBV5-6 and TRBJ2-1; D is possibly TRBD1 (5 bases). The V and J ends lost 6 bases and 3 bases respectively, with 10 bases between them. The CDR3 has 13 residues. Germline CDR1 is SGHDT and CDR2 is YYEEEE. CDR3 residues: CASKQVGYNEQFF. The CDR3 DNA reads TGTGCCAGCAAACAGGTGGGCTACAATGAGCAGTTCTTC.

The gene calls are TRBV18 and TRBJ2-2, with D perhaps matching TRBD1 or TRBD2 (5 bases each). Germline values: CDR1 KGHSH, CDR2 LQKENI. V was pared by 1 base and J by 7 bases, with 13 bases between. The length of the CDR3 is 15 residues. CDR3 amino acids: CASSPRTGPGGELFF. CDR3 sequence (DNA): TGTGCCAGCTCACCACGGACGGGGCCCGGCGGGGAGCTGTTTTTT.

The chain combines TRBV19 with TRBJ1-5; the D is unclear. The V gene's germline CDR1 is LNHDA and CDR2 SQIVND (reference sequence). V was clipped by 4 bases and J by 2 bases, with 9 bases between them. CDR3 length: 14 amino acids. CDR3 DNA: TGTGCCAGTAGTAGTTCTAGGCGCAATCAGCCCCAGCATTTT. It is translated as CASSSSRRNQPQHF. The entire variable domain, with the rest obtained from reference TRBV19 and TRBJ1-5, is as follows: DGGITQSPKYLFRKEGQNVTLSCEQNLNHDAMYWYRQDPGQGLRLIYYSQIVNDFQKGDIAEGYSVSREKKESFPLTVTSAQKNPTAFYLCASSSSRRNQPQHFGDGTRLSIL.

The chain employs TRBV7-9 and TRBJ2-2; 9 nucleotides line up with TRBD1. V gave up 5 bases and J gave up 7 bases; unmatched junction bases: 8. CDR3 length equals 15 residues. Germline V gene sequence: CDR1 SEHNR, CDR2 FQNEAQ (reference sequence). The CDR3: CASSLTGGAFGELFF. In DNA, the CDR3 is TGTGCCAGCAGCCTTACAGGGGGCGCGTTCGGGGAGCTGTTTTTT.

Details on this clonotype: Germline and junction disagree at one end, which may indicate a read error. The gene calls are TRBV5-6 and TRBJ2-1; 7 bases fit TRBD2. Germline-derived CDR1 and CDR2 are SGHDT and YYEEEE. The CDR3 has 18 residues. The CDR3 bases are TGTGCCAGCAGCTTGGGGCGCCGTGGCGGGAGCTCCTACAGTGAGCAGTTCTTC. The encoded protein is CASSLGRRGGSSYSEQFF.

CDR3 protein: CASSYSGLRGGRTEAFF. The CDR3 DNA reads as TGTGCCAGCAGTTACTCGGGTCTCCGAGGGGGGAGAACTGAAGCTTTCTTT. The rearrangement joins TRBV6-2 or TRBV6-3 to TRBJ1-1, with a weak D call TRBD1 (6 bases). This CDR3 is 17 amino acids long. Trimming stripped 0 bases from V and 5 bases from J, with 19 bases between. The germline V gene has CDR1 MNHEY and CDR2 SVGEGT.

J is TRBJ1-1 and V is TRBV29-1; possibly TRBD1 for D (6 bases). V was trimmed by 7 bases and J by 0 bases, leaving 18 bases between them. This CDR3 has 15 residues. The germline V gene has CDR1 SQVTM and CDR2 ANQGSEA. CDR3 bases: TGCAGCGCCGCAGGGGAGGGGGGGGTGAACACTGAAGCTTTCTTT. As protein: CSAAGEGGVNTEAFF.

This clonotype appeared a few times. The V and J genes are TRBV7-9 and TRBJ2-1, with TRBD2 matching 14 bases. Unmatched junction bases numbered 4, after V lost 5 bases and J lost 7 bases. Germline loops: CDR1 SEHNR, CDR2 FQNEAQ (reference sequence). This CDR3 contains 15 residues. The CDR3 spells CASSLGTSGSNEQFF. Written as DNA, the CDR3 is TGTGCCAGCAGCCTCGGGACTAGCGGGAGTAATGAGCAGTTCTTC.

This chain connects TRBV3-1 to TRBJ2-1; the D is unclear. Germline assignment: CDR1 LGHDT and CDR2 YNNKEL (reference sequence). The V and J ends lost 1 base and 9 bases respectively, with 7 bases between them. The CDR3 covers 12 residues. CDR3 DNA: TGTGCCAGCAGCCAAGTAGCTGTTGAGCAGTTCTTC. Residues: CASSQVAVEQFF.